Listed below are T cell receptor beta chains from one sample, sequenced in a study of T-cell reconstitution after alpha-beta-depleted transplantation in children. TCRdb reprocessed the PCR reads with MiXCR, giving one entry per CDR3 protein. In the table there are some 600,000 distinct CDR3 sequences, over 10% of which are singletons. Sequences were derived from PBMCs, mostly from graft donor cells, sampled 360 days after TCRalphabeta/CD19-depleted stem cell transplant. The origin of the receptors is a male patient aged 5 to 17 who had a stem cell transplant for acute myeloid leukemia, so the T cells may come from the graft donor. Each CDR3 is given with its conserved first and last residue. A D gene is named only where the DNA matches it firmly. Clone size is shown for a subset of rows, as once, few, many or a class of expanded clone.

d_call | clone_size | j_call | v_call | cdr3_length | cdr3_nt | cdr3_aa
. | few | TRBJ2-7 | TRBV7-8 | 14 | TGTGCCAGCAGCTCCCGAGCGTTCCTCTACGAGCAGTACTTC | CASSSRAFLYEQYF
TRBD1 | . | TRBJ1-2 | TRBV5-1 | 15 | TGCGCCAGCAGCACGCTGACAGGGGGCGACTATGGCTACACCTTC | CASSTLTGGDYGYTF
. | . | TRBJ2-1 | TRBV11-2 | 19 | TGTGCCAGCAGCTTAGAAGGAAGGAGCGGGCTTAGCTCCTACAATGAGCAGTTCTTC | CASSLEGRSGLSSYNEQFF
TRBD1 | . | TRBJ2-1 | TRBV5-1 | 16 | TGCGCCAGCAGCAGCCCTGGGACAGGGCTGGGCAATGAGCAGTTCTTC | CASSSPGTGLGNEQFF
TRBD1 | few | TRBJ2-7 | TRBV13 | 15 | TGTGCCAGCAGTTGGTGGACAGGGGGCACCTACGAGCAGTACTTC | CASSWWTGGTYEQYF
. | many | TRBJ2-7 | TRBV29-1 | 16 | TGCAGCGTTGAACCTCCTGGGGGCGGGAGCGGTGACGAGCAGTACTTC | CSVEPPGGGSGDEQYF
. | . | TRBJ2-7 | TRBV7-9 | 17 | TGTGCCAGCAGCTCAACCACAACCTACCGGGACACAGACGAGCAGTACTTC | CASSSTTTYRDTDEQYF
TRBD1 | . | TRBJ2-5 | TRBV7-2 | 16 | TGTGCCAGCAGCAACTCACTGGGACAGCCCGTGGGGACCCAGTACTTC | CASSNSLGQPVGTQYF
TRBD1 | few | TRBJ2-7 | TRBV12-3/TRBV12-4 | 15 | TGTGCCAGCAGCGGTGACAGGGTAAAGAGGTACGAGCAGTACTTC | CASSGDRVKRYEQYF
TRBD2 | . | TRBJ2-7 | TRBV20-1 | 15 | TGCAGTGCTAGAACCCTAGCGGGAGGGCTCTACGAGCAGTACTTC | CSARTLAGGLYEQYF
TRBD2 | few | TRBJ2-5 | TRBV3-1 | 15 | TGTGCCAGCCTCGGAGCGGGAATCCCTTTAAAGACCCAGTACTTC | CASLGAGIPLKTQYF
. | . | TRBJ2-2 | TRBV19 | 15 | TGTGCCAGTAGTATAACCGCTTCGAACACCGGGGAGCTGTTTTTT | CASSITASNTGELFF
TRBD2 | . | TRBJ2-2 | TRBV12-3/TRBV12-4 | 15 | TGTGCCAGCAGCCCCGGGACTAGCGGAATCGGGGAGCTGTTTTTT | CASSPGTSGIGELFF
. | . | TRBJ2-2 | TRBV10-3 | 12 | TGTGCCATCCGGACTATTTCCGGGGAGCTGTTTTTT | CAIRTISGELFF
TRBD1 | . | TRBJ1-2 | TRBV6-5 | 14 | TGTGCCAGCAGCCGTAGGACAGGGGACTATGGCTACACCTTC | CASSRRTGDYGYTF
. | . | TRBJ2-3 | TRBV12-5 | 17 | TGTGCTAGTGGTTTGGTGCTATCTAGCGTAACCCCAGATACGCAGTATTTT | CASGLVLSSVTPDTQYF
TRBD2 | . | TRBJ2-1 | TRBV7-2 | 20 | TGTGCCAGCAGCTTCCCCGGAGGAGCTAGCGGGAGGGCCCCCTACAATGAGCAGTTCTTC | CASSFPGGASGRAPYNEQFF